Shown below are 30 T cell receptor beta chains from a single sample sequenced in a study of response to subunit inactivated influenza vaccine. One entry per CDR3 protein results from TCRdb running MiXCR on the RT-PCR reads. Of more than 450,000 distinct CDR3 sequences in the sample, around 8% are singletons; the top ten hold about an eighth. The specimen comprised PBMCs from blood, sampled around 2 years after vaccination. The origin of the receptors is a man between 50 and 69 years old who received an inactivated influenza vaccine.

This clonotype was detected only a few times. This CDR3 reads CASLFGGPASGANVLTF. The CDR3 DNA sequence: TGTGCCAGCCTCTTCGGGGGGCCCGCCTCTGGGGCCAACGTCCTGACTTTC. The chain links TRBV28 to TRBJ2-6; a possible D gene is TRBD2 (7 bases). CDR1 is MDHEN and CDR2 is SYDVKM in the germline V gene. Trimming shortened V by 8 bases and J by 0 bases, and 17 bases separated the two germline ends. The CDR3 has 17 residues.

This clonotype was detected ten times or more. V gene TRBV20-1 combines with J gene TRBJ2-4; 8 positions match TRBD2. Trimming cost V 5 bases and J 2 bases; bases outside gene matches: 11. The CDR3 is 16 amino acids. In germline, CDR1 is DFQATT, CDR2 SNEGSKA (reference sequence). This CDR3 reads CSALFSGGPTKNIQYF. CDR3 DNA sequence: TGCAGTGCTTTATTTTCGGGGGGGCCAACCAAAAACATTCAGTACTTC.

This rearrangement joins TRBV4-3 to TRBJ2-7; possibly TRBD1 for D (6 bases). V lost 0 bases to trimming and J lost 3 bases, with 12 bases between them. The CDR3 is 15 residues long. Germline V gene sequence: CDR1 LGHNA, CDR2 YSLEER. DNA of the CDR3: TGCGCCAGCAGCCAAGAGGCAGGCAGGGGCTACGAGCAGTACTTC. Protein product: CASSQEAGRGYEQYF.

The chain carries TRBV12-3 or TRBV12-4 and TRBJ1-2; D is uncertain. The CDR3 consists of 13 residues. V was clipped by 5 bases and J by 8 bases, with 15 bases between them. CDR3 loop: CASSPFLASGYTF. The CDR3 DNA follows: TGTGCCAGCAGTCCATTCCTGGCTAGCGGCTACACCTTC.

This clonotype was seen more than once but under ten times. The V and J genes are TRBV6-1 and TRBJ2-5, with 12 bases lining up with TRBD2. CDR1 is MNHNS and CDR2 is SASEGT in the germline V gene. This CDR3 comprises 15 residues. V trimming: 7 bases; J trimming: 2 bases; junction bases outside the gene matches: 5. The chain's CDR3 is CASNRLAGGQETQYF. In DNA form, the CDR3 reads TGTGCCAGCAATCGCCTAGCGGGGGGGCAAGAGACCCAGTACTTC.

This clonotype was counted at least ten times. This rearrangement joins TRBV7-3 to TRBJ2-1; 10 bases line up with TRBD2. The J segment lost 8 bases and the V segment lost 5 bases, leaving 15 bases of the junction unmatched. Germline V gives CDR1 SGHTA, CDR2 FQGTGA. This CDR3 region has 17 residues. CDR3 residues: CASSPSAGGPPFDEQFF. The CDR3 coding sequence is TGTGCCAGCAGCCCCTCAGCGGGAGGGCCTCCTTTCGATGAGCAGTTCTTC. Full variable domain (remainder filled in from reference TRBV7-3 and TRBJ2-1): GAGVSQTPSNKVTEKGKYVELRCDPISGHTALYWYRQSLGQGPEFLIYFQGTGAADDSGLPNDRFFAVRPEGSVSTLKIQRTERGDSAVYLCASSPSAGGPPFDEQFFGPGTRLTVL.

There are a few counts of this clonotype. J is TRBJ2-2 and V is TRBV6-1, with a weak D call TRBD2 (5 bases). Trimming removed 6 bases from V and 4 bases from J, with 15 bases in between. The CDR3 runs 15 residues. Per the germline V gene, CDR1 is MNHNS and CDR2 is SASEGT. DNA of the CDR3: TGTGCCAGCAGAACTGGACTCACGCTCACCGGGGAGCTGTTTTTT. Residues: CASRTGLTLTGELFF.

This clonotype was seen repeatedly, ten times or more. The chain employs TRBV7-9 and TRBJ2-1; D possibly uses TRBD1 or TRBD2 (5 bases each). CDR1 and CDR2 from the germline V gene are SEHNR and FQNEAQ (reference sequence). V was cut by 8 bases and J by 3 bases, with 11 bases left in between. CDR3 size: 13 residues. This CDR3 is CASQGPLYNEQFF. In nucleotides, the CDR3 is TGTGCCAGCCAGGGACCGCTCTACAATGAGCAGTTCTTC. The full variable domain, in which reference TRBV7-9 and TRBJ2-1 provide the parts outside the CDR3, is DTGVSQNPRHKITKRGQNVTFRCDPISEHNRLYWYRQTLGQGPEFLTYFQNEAQLEKSRLLSDRFSAERPKGSFSTLEIQRTEQGDSAMYLCASQGPLYNEQFFGPGTRLTVL.

This clonotype was seen only a few times. This chain connects TRBV20-1 to TRBJ2-7; a possible D gene is TRBD1 (5 bases). The CDR3 covers 11 residues. Germline V gene lookup returns CDR1 DFQATT and CDR2 SNEGSKA (reference sequence). Trimming took off 5 bases at V and 5 bases at J, with 10 bases between the two ends. The CDR3 DNA is TGCAGTGCTGTCAGGGTGAACGAGCAGTACTTC. Its translation is CSAVRVNEQYF.

A few counts support this clonotype. This chain links TRBV20-1 with TRBJ2-3; 14 bases are shared with TRBD2. This CDR3 region has 21 residues. Germline V lookup: CDR1 DFQATT, CDR2 SNEGSKA (reference sequence). V lost 6 bases, J lost 2 bases, and 22 bases stayed unmatched. The CDR3 DNA reads TGCAGTGCGCCGCCCTCAAAGACTAGCGGGGGGGTGTCGCGATTCACAGATACGCAGTATTTT. This sequence encodes CSAPPSKTSGGVSRFTDTQYF.

This clonotype was detected ten times or more. The chain recombines TRBV24-1 with TRBJ1-1; TRBD1 aligns across 7 bases. V shed 2 bases, J shed 1 base, and the junction held 3 bases outside the gene matches. The CDR3 covers 15 residues. Germline-derived CDR1 and CDR2 are KGHDR and SFDVKD. The DNA of the CDR3 is TGTGCCACCAGTGATTCGAGGACAGGGAACACTGAAGCTTTCTTT. This sequence encodes CATSDSRTGNTEAFF.

This clonotype was picked up a small number of times. The chain recombines TRBV24-1 with TRBJ2-1; 9 nucleotides line up with TRBD1. Germline V lookup: CDR1 KGHDR, CDR2 SFDVKD. J gave up 4 bases and V 11 bases, and 11 bases lay outside the gene matches. This CDR3 comprises 15 residues. The CDR3 here is CAISDRGTPYNEQFF. The CDR3 DNA reads as TGTGCCATTTCGGACAGGGGCACTCCTTACAATGAGCAGTTCTTC.

This clonotype appeared many times. In nucleotides, the CDR3 is TGTGCCAGCAGTGGAGAGAGGGTTATCCACGAGCAGTACTTC. Its translation is CASSGERVIHEQYF. The chain links TRBV25-1 to TRBJ2-7, with a tentative D call TRBD2 (5 bases). The germline gives CDR1 MGHDK, CDR2 SYGVNS. The V end was cut by 4 bases, the J end by 5 bases, with 15 bases between. The CDR3 sequence is 14 residues long.

In this sample, this clonotype turned up a few times. V is TRBV19 and J is TRBJ2-1; 10 bases line up with TRBD2. Trimming took 4 bases from V and 4 from J; bases not matched to a gene: 4. The germline V gene encodes CDR1 LNHDA and CDR2 SQIVND (reference sequence). CDR3 length: 15 amino acids. The CDR3 nucleotides read TGTGCCAGTAGTACCCAACTAGCGGGGTACAATGAGCAGTTCTTC. Protein: CASSTQLAGYNEQFF.

This clonotype was seen at least ten times. The CDR3 DNA reads as TGCAGCGCCCGACTCGGGGCGATCTACAATGAGCAGTTCTTC. It codes for CSARLGAIYNEQFF. The V gene is TRBV29-1, the J gene TRBJ2-1, with D possibly called TRBD1 or TRBD2 (5 bases each). V lost 7 bases, J lost 3 bases, and 16 bases lay in between. Germline assignment: CDR1 SQVTM and CDR2 ANQGSEA. The CDR3 consists of 14 residues.

This clonotype was counted only a few times. The rearrangement links TRBV5-6 to TRBJ1-2; TRBD1 is a possible D gene (5 bases). V dropped 0 bases and J dropped 7 bases, with 16 bases sitting between them. Germline V gene sequence: CDR1 SGHDT, CDR2 YYEEEE. CDR3 size: 15 residues. The CDR3 protein is CASSLAAGTYGGYTF. The DNA of the CDR3 is TGTGCCAGCAGCTTGGCGGCAGGGACCTATGGTGGCTACACCTTC.

The J gene is TRBJ2-7, the V gene TRBV7-8; D is possibly TRBD2 (5 bases). The germline V gene encodes CDR1 SGHVS and CDR2 FQNEAQ. V shed 5 bases and J shed 6 bases, with 29 bases lying between them. This CDR3 is 18 amino acids long. CDR3 protein: CASSDMAGYPSWVSEQYF. The DNA of the CDR3 is TGTGCCAGCAGCGACATGGCGGGCTACCCTAGCTGGGTTTCCGAGCAGTACTTC.

This clonotype was seen only once. This likely comes from a read error, as the CDR3 has no conserved phenylalanine or tryptophan at its end. The gene calls are TRBV28 and TRBJ2-7; 7 bases map to TRBD1. CDR3 length: 13 residues. Germline V CDR1 and CDR2: MDHEN, SYDVKM. V was pared by 6 bases and J by 3 bases, with 5 bases of the junction left unmatched. The CDR3 bases are TGTGCCAGCAGGCGACAGGGCCGCTACGAGCAGTACCTC. Protein sequence: CASRRQGRYEQYL.

This clonotype was counted only a few times. The V call is TRBV7-2, the J call TRBJ2-1, with D maybe TRBD1 (5 bases). Germline assignment: CDR1 SGHTA and CDR2 FQGNSA. Trimming took 8 bases from V and 2 from J, leaving 10 bases between them. CDR3 length equals 13 residues. The CDR3 nucleotides are TGTGCCAGCGGGGCAGGAACCTACAATGAGCAGTTCTTC. The encoded protein is CASGAGTYNEQFF.

The sample holds many counts of this clonotype. The chain is built from TRBV9 and TRBJ2-1; 8 bases fit TRBD2. Germline assignment: CDR1 SGDLS and CDR2 YYNGEE. The CDR3 consists of 15 residues. The junction had 8 bases not matched to a gene; V was cut back by 0 bases and J by 9 bases. The CDR3 DNA follows: TGTGCCAGCAGCGTAGATGGACGGCGGGAGGTTGAGCAGTTCTTC. Translated, it gives CASSVDGRREVEQFF.

This clonotype was counted between two and nine times. This chain links TRBV4-2 with TRBJ2-4; 11 bases agree with TRBD2. The CDR3 has 17 residues. J gave up 1 base and V 3 bases, and 5 bases lay outside the gene matches. Germline CDR1 and CDR2: LGHNA and YNFKEQ. CDR3 in DNA: TGTGCCAGCAGCCACACATCTAGCGGGGGGGCCAAAAACATTCAGTACTTC. Protein sequence: CASSHTSSGGAKNIQYF.

This clonotype came up many times. The chain couples TRBV9 to TRBJ2-2; a possible D gene is TRBD1 (6 bases). This CDR3 is built from 14 residues. Trimming shortened V by 3 bases and J by 5 bases, and 11 bases separated the two germline ends. The V gene's germline CDR1 is SGDLS and CDR2 YYNGEE. In DNA, the CDR3 is TGTGCCAGCAGCGAGGGACAACGGACCGGGGAGCTGTTTTTT. It is translated as CASSEGQRTGELFF.

V gene TRBV28 combines with J gene TRBJ2-3; 9 nucleotides line up with TRBD1. The junction had 9 bases not matched to a gene; V was cut back by 5 bases and J by 6 bases. Germline lookup yields CDR1 MDHEN and CDR2 SYDVKM. The CDR3 runs 15 residues. The CDR3 DNA reads TGTGCCAGCAGTACCTCCGGGACAGGGTCGGATACGCAGTATTTT. Encoded protein: CASSTSGTGSDTQYF.

This chain uses TRBV7-9 with TRBJ2-2, with D possibly TRBD1 on 6 matching bases. The CDR3 contains 17 residues. V gave up 4 bases and J gave up 3 bases, with 18 bases separating them. Germline V gene data show CDR1 as SEHNR and CDR2 as FQNEAQ (reference sequence). DNA of the CDR3: TGTGCCAGCAGCTACCCCGGGCAGGGGATTTACACCGGGGAGCTGTTTTTT. Its translation is CASSYPGQGIYTGELFF.

J is TRBJ2-2 and V is TRBV5-1, with D tentatively TRBD1 or TRBD2 (6 bases each). V was cut by 0 bases and J by 6 bases, with 21 bases left in between. This CDR3 has 18 residues. CDR1 is SGHRS, CDR2 YFSETQ, per germline. The CDR3 nucleotides read TGCGCCAGCAGCTTGGCCCGGCTATGGAGGGGGGCCGCCGGGGAGCTGTTTTTT. As protein: CASSLARLWRGAAGELFF.

The rearrangement uses TRBV7-2 and TRBJ2-5; D might be TRBD1 (6 bases). CDR1 SGHTA and CDR2 FQGNSA come from the germline V gene. V lost 5 bases to trimming and J lost 5 bases, with 15 bases between them. The CDR3 spans 14 residues. The CDR3, as DNA: TGTGCCAGCAGCCCGGCTATGGGGGCGGAGACCCAGTACTTC. Its translation: CASSPAMGAETQYF.

This clonotype was detected only a few times. The rearrangement uses TRBV12-3 or TRBV12-4 and TRBJ1-2, with unresolved D. The CDR3 covers 11 residues. Trimming stripped 3 bases from V and 8 bases from J, with 7 bases between. The DNA of the CDR3 is TGTGCCAGCAGTTTTGGGAACGGCTACACCTTC. It is translated as CASSFGNGYTF.

This clonotype turned up a few times. This chain links TRBV7-2 with TRBJ1-2, with D possibly matching TRBD1 (6 bases). CDR3 length equals 13 residues. Germline CDR1 SGHTA, CDR2 FQGNSA. Trimming left V 4 bases short and J 7 bases short, with 13 bases between. This CDR3 reads CASSSGARGGYTF. The CDR3 nucleotides read TGTGCCAGCAGCTCAGGGGCGCGGGGTGGCTACACCTTC.

This chain connects TRBV6-1 to TRBJ1-1; D possibly corresponds to TRBD1 (6 bases). V lost 6 bases and J lost 2, with 19 bases in between. Per germline, CDR1 MNHNS and CDR2 SASEGT. This CDR3 region has 16 residues. The CDR3 coding sequence is TGTGCCAGCAGCGCCCTTGTAGGGGGTGGAAACACTGAAGCTTTCTTT. Encoded protein: CASSALVGGGNTEAFF.

The gene calls are TRBV4-1 and TRBJ1-5; TRBD1 agrees at 8 bases. The trim removed 0 bases at V and 7 bases at J, leaving 5 bases unmatched. CDR3 length equals 15 residues. Germline CDR1 is MGHRA and CDR2 is YSYEKL. DNA for the CDR3: TGCGCCAGCAGCCAAGAATCAGGGGGCTGGCAGCCCCAGCATTTT. It encodes CASSQESGGWQPQHF.